This TCR beta chain comes out of a study of blood T cells in healthy people across ages. Overall study results and limits: Higher diversity, along with more naive CD4+ cells, distinguished long-lived donors from aged donors. In the absence of known donor CMV status, changes in expanded clonotypes were possibly confounded.

Isolation yielded PBMCs, at least 6 million per sample, in every case. Alongside a J-beta primer mix, a sample-barcoded 5' primer served in a second PCR lasting about 7 to 11 cycles. All samples gave at least 2.5 million CDR3-containing paired-end reads. Each CDR3 protein gets one entry after TCRdb re-called the 5' RACE reads with MiXCR. The sample consists of some 1.5 million distinct CDR3 sequences, 25% to 30% of them appearing once. Per the germline V gene, CDR1 is SGHTA and CDR2 is FQGNSA. This CDR3 has 15 residues. J was trimmed by 3 bases and V by 5 bases; bases with no gene match: 6. A word on this clonotype: Antigen: not known.

The specimen was blood. This receptor was taken from a woman younger than 45 in good health. V is TRBV7-2 and J is TRBJ1-1; 10 nucleotides agree with TRBD1. As DNA, the CDR3 is TGTGCCAGCAGCAGAGAGACAGGGGGCTACACTGAAGCTTTCTTT. Protein product: CASSRETGGYTEAFF. The variable domain in full, completed from reference TRBV7-2 and TRBJ1-1, reads GAGVSQSPSNKVTEKGKDVELRCDPISGHTALYWYRQSLGQGLEFLIYFQGNSAPDKSGLPSDRFSAERTGGSVSTLTIQRTQQEDSAVYLCASSRETGGYTEAFFGQGTRLTVV.